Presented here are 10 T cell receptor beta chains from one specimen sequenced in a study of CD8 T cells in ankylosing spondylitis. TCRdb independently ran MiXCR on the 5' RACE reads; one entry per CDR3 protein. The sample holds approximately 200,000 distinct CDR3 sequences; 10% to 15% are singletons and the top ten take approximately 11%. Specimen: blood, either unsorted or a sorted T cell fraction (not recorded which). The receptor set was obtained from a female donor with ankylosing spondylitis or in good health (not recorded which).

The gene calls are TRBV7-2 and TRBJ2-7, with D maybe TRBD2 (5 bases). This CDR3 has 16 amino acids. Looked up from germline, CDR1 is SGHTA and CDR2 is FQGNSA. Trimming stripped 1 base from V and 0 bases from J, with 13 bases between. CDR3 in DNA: TGTGCCAGCAGCTTAGTAGGGAGCATGAGCTCCTACGAGCAGTACTTC. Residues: CASSLVGSMSSYEQYF.

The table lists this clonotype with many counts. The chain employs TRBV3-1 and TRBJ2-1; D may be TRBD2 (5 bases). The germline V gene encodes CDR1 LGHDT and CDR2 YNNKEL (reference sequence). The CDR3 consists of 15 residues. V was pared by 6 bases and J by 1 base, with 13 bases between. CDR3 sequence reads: CASRPAGESYNEQFF. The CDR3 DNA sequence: TGTGCCAGCAGGCCTGCCGGGGAGTCCTACAATGAGCAGTTCTTC.

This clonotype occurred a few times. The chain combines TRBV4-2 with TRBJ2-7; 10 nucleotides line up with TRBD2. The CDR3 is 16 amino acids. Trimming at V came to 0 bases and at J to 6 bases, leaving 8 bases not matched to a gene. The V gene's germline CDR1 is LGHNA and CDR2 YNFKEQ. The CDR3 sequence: CASSQDEASGSREQYF. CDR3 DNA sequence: TGTGCCAGCAGCCAAGATGAGGCTAGCGGGAGCCGCGAGCAGTACTTC.

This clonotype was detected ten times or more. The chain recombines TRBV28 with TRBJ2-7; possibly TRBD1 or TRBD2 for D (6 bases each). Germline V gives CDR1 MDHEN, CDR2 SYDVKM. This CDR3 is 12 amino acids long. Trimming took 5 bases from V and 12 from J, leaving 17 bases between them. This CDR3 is CASSIPGANLYF. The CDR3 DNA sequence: TGTGCCAGCAGTATACCGGGGGCTAACCTGTACTTC.

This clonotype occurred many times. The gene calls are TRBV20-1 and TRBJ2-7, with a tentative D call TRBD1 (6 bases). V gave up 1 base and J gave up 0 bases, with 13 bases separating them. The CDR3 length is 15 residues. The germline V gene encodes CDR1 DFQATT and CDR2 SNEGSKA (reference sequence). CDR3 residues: CSARAVGASSYEQYF. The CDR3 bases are TGCAGTGCTAGAGCGGTGGGGGCTAGCTCCTACGAGCAGTACTTC.

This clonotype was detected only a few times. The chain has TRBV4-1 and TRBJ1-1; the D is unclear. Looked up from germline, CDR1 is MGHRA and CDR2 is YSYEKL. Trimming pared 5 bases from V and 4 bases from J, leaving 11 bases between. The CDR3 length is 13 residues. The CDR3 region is CASSGVGGTEAFF. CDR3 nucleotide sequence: TGCGCCAGCAGCGGGGTCGGTGGCACTGAAGCTTTCTTT.

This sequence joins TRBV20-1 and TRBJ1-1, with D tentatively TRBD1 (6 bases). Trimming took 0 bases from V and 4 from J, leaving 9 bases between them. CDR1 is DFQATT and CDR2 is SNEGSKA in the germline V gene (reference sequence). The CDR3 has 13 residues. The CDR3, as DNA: TGCAGTGCTAGAGACGACAGGATCACTGAAGCTTTCTTT. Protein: CSARDDRITEAFF.

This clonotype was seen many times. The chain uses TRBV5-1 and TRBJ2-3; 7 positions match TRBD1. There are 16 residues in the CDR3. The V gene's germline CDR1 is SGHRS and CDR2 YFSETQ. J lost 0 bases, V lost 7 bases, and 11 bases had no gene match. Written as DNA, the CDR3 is TGCGCCAGCTACACCGGGACAGCTACTAGCACAGATACGCAGTATTTT. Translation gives CASYTGTATSTDTQYF.

CDR3 nucleotide sequence: TGTGCCAGCAGCCTACAGGGGGTCGGCCCGAACACTGAAGCTTTCTTT. It yields the protein CASSLQGVGPNTEAFF. The V gene is TRBV7-9, the J gene TRBJ1-1; 8 bases agree with TRBD1. From germline, CDR1 is SEHNR and CDR2 FQNEAQ (reference sequence). V shed 5 bases, J shed 1 base, and the junction held 9 bases outside the gene matches. The CDR3 extends over 16 amino acids.

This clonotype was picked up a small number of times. CDR3: CSVRQGAEEKLFF. The CDR3, as DNA: TGCAGCGTACGACAGGGGGCGGAGGAAAAACTGTTTTTT. J is TRBJ1-4 and V is TRBV29-1, with TRBD1 identical over 10 bases. The CDR3 length is 13 residues. Germline V CDR1 and CDR2: SQVTM, ANQGSEA. The V gene end was trimmed by 6 bases and the J gene end by 8 bases; junction bases not matched to a gene: 6.